This T cell receptor beta chain emerged from a study of Tregs in tolerant kidney transplant recipients. Points from the study as a whole: Tregs expanded with activated donor B cells seemed most donor-specific. Biological reproducibility was not directly addressed, but technical replication error appeared minimal.

In the case of this clone: Antigen unknown.

Sequencing used immunoSEQ multiplex PCR; TCRdb keeps in-frame clones, though not all of them. Counted here are some 100,000 clones, around nine tenths occurring once; the ten biggest clones make up roughly 0.63%. Sequencing used CD4+ T cells from blood. This TCR was sampled from a human donor in good health.

CDR3 nucleotide sequence: TGCGCCAGCAGCTGGACATACAGGACGGGCTATGGCTACACCTTC. It encodes CASSWTYRTGYGYTF. This chain links TRBV5-1 with TRBJ1-2; a weak D match, TRBD1 (5 bases). CDR3 length: 15 residues. In germline, CDR1 is SGHRS, CDR2 YFSETQ. Trimming pared 3 bases from V and 4 bases from J, leaving 16 bases between.